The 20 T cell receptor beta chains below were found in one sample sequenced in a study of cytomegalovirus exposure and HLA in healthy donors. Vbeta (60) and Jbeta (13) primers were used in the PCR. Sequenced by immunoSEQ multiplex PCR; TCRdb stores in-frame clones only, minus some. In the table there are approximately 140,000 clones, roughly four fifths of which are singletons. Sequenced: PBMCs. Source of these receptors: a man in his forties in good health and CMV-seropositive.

The CDR3 sequence is CASSSRTGTEETQYF. The CDR3, as DNA: TGCGCCAGCAGCTCCCGGACAGGGACGGAAGAGACCCAGTACTTC. The chain employs TRBV5-1 and TRBJ2-5; 8 bases are shared with TRBD1. Looked up from germline, CDR1 is SGHRS and CDR2 is YFSETQ. V lost 3 bases to trimming and J lost 3 bases; unmatched junction nucleotides: 7. The CDR3 totals 15 residues.

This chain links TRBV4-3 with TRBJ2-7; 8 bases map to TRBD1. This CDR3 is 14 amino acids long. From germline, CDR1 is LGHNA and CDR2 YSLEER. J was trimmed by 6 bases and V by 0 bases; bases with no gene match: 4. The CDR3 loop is CASSQDTRGLEQYF. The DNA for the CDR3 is TGCGCCAGCAGCCAAGATACCAGGGGGCTCGAGCAGTACTTC.

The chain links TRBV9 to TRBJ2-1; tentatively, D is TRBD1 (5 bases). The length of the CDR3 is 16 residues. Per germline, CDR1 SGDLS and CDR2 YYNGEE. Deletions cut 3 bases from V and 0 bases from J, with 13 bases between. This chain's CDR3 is CASSAQGLNSYNEQFF. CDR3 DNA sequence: TGTGCCAGCAGCGCCCAGGGATTAAACTCCTACAATGAGCAGTTCTTC. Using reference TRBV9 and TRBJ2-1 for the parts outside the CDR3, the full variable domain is DSGVTQTPKHLITATGQRVTLRCSPRSGDLSVYWYQQSLDQGLQFLIQYYNGEERAKGNILERFSAQQFPDLHSELNLSSLELGDSALYFCASSAQGLNSYNEQFFGPGTRLTVL.

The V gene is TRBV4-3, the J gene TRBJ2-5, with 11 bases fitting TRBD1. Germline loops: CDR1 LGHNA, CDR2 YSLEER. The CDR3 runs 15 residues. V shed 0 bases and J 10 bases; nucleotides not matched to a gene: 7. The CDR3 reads CASSQDQDRGRIQYF. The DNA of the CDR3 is TGCGCCAGCAGCCAAGATCAGGACAGGGGGCGGATCCAGTACTTC.

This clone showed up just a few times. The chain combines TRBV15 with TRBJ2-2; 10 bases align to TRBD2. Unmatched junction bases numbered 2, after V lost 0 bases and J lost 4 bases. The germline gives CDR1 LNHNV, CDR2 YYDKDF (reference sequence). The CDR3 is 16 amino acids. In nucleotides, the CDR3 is TGTGCCACCAGCAGAGAAAGCGGGAGGGCCACCGGGGAGCTGTTTTTT. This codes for CATSRESGRATGELFF.

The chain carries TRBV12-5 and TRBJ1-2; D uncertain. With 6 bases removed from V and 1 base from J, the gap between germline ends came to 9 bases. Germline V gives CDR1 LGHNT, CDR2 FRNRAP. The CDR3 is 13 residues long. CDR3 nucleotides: TGTGCTAGTGGCCGGGCGGGTAACTATGGCTACACCTTC. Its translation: CASGRAGNYGYTF. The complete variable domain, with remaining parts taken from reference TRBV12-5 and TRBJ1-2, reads DARVTQTPRHKVTEMGQEVTMRCQPILGHNTVFWYRQTMMQGLELLAYFRNRAPLDDSGMPKDRFSAEMPDATLATLKIQPSEPRDSAVYFCASGRAGNYGYTFGSGTRLTVV.

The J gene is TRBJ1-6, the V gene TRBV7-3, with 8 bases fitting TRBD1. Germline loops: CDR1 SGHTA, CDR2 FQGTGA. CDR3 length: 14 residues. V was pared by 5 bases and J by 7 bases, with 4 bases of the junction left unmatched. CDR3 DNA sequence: TGTGCCAGCAGCATCAGGGGGCGAAATTCACCCCTCCACTTT. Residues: CASSIRGRNSPLHF.

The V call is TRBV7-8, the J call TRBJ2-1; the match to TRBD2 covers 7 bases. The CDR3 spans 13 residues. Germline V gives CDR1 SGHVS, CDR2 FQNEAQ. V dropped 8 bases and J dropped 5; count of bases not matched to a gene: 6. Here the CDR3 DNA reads TGTGCCAGCGGGGCGGGAGTCCACAATGAGCAGTTCTTC. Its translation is CASGAGVHNEQFF.

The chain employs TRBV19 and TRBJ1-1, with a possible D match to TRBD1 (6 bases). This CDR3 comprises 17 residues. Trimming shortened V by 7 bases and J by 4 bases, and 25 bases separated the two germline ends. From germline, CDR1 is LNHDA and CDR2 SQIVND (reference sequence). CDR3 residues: CASMGTFDRRRSTEAFF. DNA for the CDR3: TGTGCCAGTATGGGGACATTTGACCGAAGAAGGAGCACTGAAGCTTTCTTT. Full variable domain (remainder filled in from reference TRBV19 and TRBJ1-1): DGGITQSPKYLFRKEGQNVTLSCEQNLNHDAMYWYRQDPGQGLRLIYYSQIVNDFQKGDIAEGYSVSREKKESFPLTVTSAQKNPTAFYLCASMGTFDRRRSTEAFFGQGTRLTVV.

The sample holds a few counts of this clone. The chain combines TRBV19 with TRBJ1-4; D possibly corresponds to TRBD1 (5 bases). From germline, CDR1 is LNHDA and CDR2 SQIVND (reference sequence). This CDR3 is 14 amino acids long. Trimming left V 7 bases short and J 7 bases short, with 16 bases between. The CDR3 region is CASKGLPVSEKLFF. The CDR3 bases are TGTGCCAGTAAGGGACTCCCGGTTAGTGAAAAACTGTTTTTT.

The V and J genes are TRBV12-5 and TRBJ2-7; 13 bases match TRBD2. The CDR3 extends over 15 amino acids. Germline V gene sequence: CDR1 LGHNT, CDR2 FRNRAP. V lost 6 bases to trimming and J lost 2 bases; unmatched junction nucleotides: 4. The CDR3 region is CASGLGLAGAYEQYF. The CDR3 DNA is TGTGCTAGTGGCCTCGGACTAGCGGGGGCCTACGAGCAGTACTTC.

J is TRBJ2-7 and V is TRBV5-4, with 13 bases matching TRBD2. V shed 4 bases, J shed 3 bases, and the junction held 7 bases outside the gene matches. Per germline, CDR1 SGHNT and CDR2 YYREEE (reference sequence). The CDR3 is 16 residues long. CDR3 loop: CASSRTSGGLYYEQYF. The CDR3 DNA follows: TGTGCCAGCAGCCGGACTAGCGGGGGCCTTTACTACGAGCAGTACTTC.

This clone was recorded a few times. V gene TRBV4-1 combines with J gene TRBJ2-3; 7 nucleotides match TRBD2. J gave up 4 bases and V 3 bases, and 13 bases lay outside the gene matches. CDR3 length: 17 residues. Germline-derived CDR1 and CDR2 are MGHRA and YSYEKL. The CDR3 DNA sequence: TGCGCCAGCAGCCACCACATTCCGGGGGGATTAGCAGATACGCAGTATTTT. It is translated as CASSHHIPGGLADTQYF.

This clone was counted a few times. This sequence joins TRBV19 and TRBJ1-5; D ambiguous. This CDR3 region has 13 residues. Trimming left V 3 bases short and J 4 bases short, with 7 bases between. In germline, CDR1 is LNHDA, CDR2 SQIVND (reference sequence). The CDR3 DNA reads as TGTGCCAGTAGTATTGGCTTTAATCAGCCCCAGCATTTT. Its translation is CASSIGFNQPQHF.

The CDR3 coding sequence is TGTGCCAGCAGCCCTCACAGGTCCGATGAAAAACTGTTTTTT. It encodes CASSPHRSDEKLFF. The V gene is TRBV14, the J gene TRBJ1-4; weak D call: TRBD1 (5 bases). V was pared by 4 bases and J by 6 bases, with 12 bases between. Germline V gives CDR1 SGHDN, CDR2 FVKESK. CDR3 length equals 14 residues.

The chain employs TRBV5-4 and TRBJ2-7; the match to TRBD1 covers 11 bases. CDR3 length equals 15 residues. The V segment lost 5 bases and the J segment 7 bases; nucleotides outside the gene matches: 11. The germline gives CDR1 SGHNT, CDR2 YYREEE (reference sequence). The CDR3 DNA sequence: TGTGCCAGCAGGGACCGGGACAGGGGGACTCGAGAGCAGTACTTC. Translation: CASRDRDRGTREQYF.

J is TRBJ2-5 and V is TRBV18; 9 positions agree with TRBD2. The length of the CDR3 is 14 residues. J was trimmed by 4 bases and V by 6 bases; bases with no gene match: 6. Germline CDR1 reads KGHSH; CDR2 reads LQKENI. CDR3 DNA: TGTGCCAGCTCTTATAGCGGGGGAGGAGAGACCCAGTACTTC. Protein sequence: CASSYSGGGETQYF. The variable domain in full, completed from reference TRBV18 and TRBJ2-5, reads NAGVMQNPRHLVRRRGQEARLRCSPMKGHSHVYWYRQLPEEGLKFMVYLQKENIIDESGMPKERFSAEFPKEGPSILRIQQVVRGDSAAYFCASSYSGGGETQYFGPGTRLLVL.

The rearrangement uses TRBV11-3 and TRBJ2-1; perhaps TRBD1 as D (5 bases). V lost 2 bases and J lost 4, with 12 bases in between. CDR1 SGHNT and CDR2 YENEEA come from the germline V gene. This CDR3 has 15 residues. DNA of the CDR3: TGTGCCAGCAGCTTAAGACAGACGTCTTACAATGAGCAGTTCTTC. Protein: CASSLRQTSYNEQFF.

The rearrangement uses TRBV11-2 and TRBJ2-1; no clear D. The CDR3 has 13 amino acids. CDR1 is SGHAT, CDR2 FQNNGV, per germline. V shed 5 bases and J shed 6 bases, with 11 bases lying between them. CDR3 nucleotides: TGTGCCAGCAGCCCGACTGCTGGCAATGAGCAGTTCTTC. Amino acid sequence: CASSPTAGNEQFF.

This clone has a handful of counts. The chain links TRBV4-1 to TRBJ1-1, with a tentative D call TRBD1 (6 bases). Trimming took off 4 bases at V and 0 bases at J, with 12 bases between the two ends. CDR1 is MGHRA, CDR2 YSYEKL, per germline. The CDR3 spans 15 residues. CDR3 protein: CASSLRDILNTEAFF. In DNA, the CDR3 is TGCGCCAGCAGCCTACGGGACATTCTGAACACTGAAGCTTTCTTT.